The 12 T cell receptor beta chains presented below share a single source sample, sequenced in a study of early T cells in non-severe SARS-CoV-2 infection. In TCRdb, the 5' RACE reads were re-called with MiXCR into one record per CDR3 protein. The repertoire holds 64,000 or so distinct CDR3 sequences, with roughly 12% as singletons. The sequenced sample was whole blood, obtained at baseline. These receptors were obtained from an adult who was a healthcare worker with PCR-confirmed SARS-CoV-2 infection or an uninfected control (not recorded which).

With respect to this clonotype: The junction departs from germline at one end; a sequencing error may be responsible. This chain links TRBV29-1 with TRBJ2-3; D is unresolved. The germline V gene has CDR1 SQVTM and CDR2 ANQGSEA. The CDR3 has 10 amino acids. The DNA of the CDR3 is TGCAGCGTTTCCACAGATGCGCAGTATTTT. This gives the protein CSVSTDAQYF.

The CDR3 coding sequence is TGTGCCAGCAGCCGAACCCGGAACACTGAAGCTTTCTTT. Its protein product is CASSRTRNTEAFF. The chain joins TRBV14 to TRBJ1-1; D uncertain. The CDR3 is 13 amino acids. Trimming took off 4 bases at V and 1 base at J, with 7 bases between the two ends. In germline, CDR1 is SGHDN, CDR2 FVKESK.

This clonotype occurred many times. This chain joins TRBV4-2 and TRBJ2-3; 9 positions match TRBD2. With V trimmed by 1 base and J by 2 bases, 7 bases remained unmatched. The length of the CDR3 is 17 residues. Germline CDR1 and CDR2: LGHNA and YNFKEQ. The CDR3 DNA reads TGTGCCAGCAGCCAAGCGATTAGCGGGGGCCCCACAGATACGCAGTATTTT. This translates into CASSQAISGGPTDTQYF.

This clonotype has just a few counts. The CDR3 DNA follows: TGCGCCAGCAGCTTGGACCTAGCGCCCACGGAGCAGTTCTTC. It is translated as CASSLDLAPTEQFF. The V and J genes are TRBV5-1 and TRBJ2-1, with D perhaps matching TRBD2 (6 bases). V lost 0 bases and J 10 bases, leaving 14 bases between the germline ends. The V gene's germline CDR1 is SGHRS and CDR2 YFSETQ. The CDR3 totals 14 residues.

The genes are TRBV20-1 and TRBJ2-3; D gene unclear. V gave up 2 bases and J gave up 4 bases, with 4 bases separating them. The CDR3 totals 11 residues. Germline assignment: CDR1 DFQATT and CDR2 SNEGSKA (reference sequence). DNA for the CDR3: TGCAGTGCTAGACTAGCAGATACGCAGTATTTT. This sequence encodes CSARLADTQYF.

This clonotype was observed a handful of times. V gene TRBV7-6 combines with J gene TRBJ2-3; possibly TRBD2 for D (5 bases). Trimming pared 5 bases from V and 4 bases from J, leaving 16 bases between. The germline V gene encodes CDR1 SGHVS and CDR2 FNYEAQ. This CDR3 comprises 15 residues. DNA for the CDR3: TGTGCCAGCAGCCGGTATGAGGGTATATCAGATACGCAGTATTTT. Translated, it gives CASSRYEGISDTQYF.

The rearrangement joins TRBV5-1 to TRBJ2-1, with a tentative D call TRBD1 (6 bases). The CDR3 has 14 amino acids. V lost 4 bases to trimming and J lost 4 bases, with 12 bases between them. Germline-derived CDR1 and CDR2 are SGHRS and YFSETQ. CDR3 sequence (DNA): TGCGCCAGCAGCCCGGGACACAAATACAATGAGCAGTTCTTC. It is translated as CASSPGHKYNEQFF.

This clonotype occurred a few times. The CDR3 region is CSASPWNTEAFF. Written as DNA, the CDR3 is TGCAGTGCTAGCCCCTGGAACACTGAAGCTTTCTTT. The chain links TRBV20-1 to TRBJ1-1, with D hard to call. The germline gives CDR1 DFQATT, CDR2 SNEGSKA (reference sequence). This CDR3 contains 12 residues. V was pared by 3 bases and J by 1 base, with 6 bases between.

In this sample, this clonotype turned up many times. J is TRBJ2-5 and V is TRBV7-9, with D unresolved. The ends were cut back, 5 bases at V and 3 bases at J, with 16 bases in the middle. The germline V gene has CDR1 SEHNR and CDR2 FQNEAQ (reference sequence). The CDR3 is 15 amino acids. In nucleotides, the CDR3 is TGTGCCAGCAGCCGAAATACAGTGAACAAAGAGACCCAGTACTTC. Amino acid sequence: CASSRNTVNKETQYF.

This clonotype was found a few times. The genes are TRBV27 and TRBJ2-4, with TRBD1 matching over 8 bases. CDR3 size: 14 residues. Trimming cost V 4 bases and J 7 bases; bases outside gene matches: 6. CDR1 is MNHEY and CDR2 is SMNVEV in the germline V gene (reference sequence). The CDR3 bases are TGTGCCAGCAGTTCAGGACAGGGATGGAACATTCAGTACTTC. This encodes CASSSGQGWNIQYF.

This clonotype has more than one count but fewer than ten. The rearrangement uses TRBV5-4 and TRBJ2-3; no clear D. The germline CDR1 and CDR2 sequences are SGHNT and YYREEE (reference sequence). V was clipped by 6 bases and J by 4 bases, with 12 bases between them. The CDR3 loop spans 13 amino acids. Here the CDR3 reads CASTVFFSDTQYF. The CDR3 DNA sequence: TGTGCCAGCACGGTCTTCTTCTCAGATACGCAGTATTTT. Filled out from reference TRBV5-4 and TRBJ2-3, the complete variable domain reads ETGVTQSPTHLIKTRGQQVTLRCSSQSGHNTVSWYQQALGQGPQFIFQYYREEENGRGNFPPRFSGLQFPNYSSELNVNALELDDSALYLCASTVFFSDTQYFGPGTRLTVL.

The chain joins TRBV7-9 to TRBJ2-1; tentatively, D is TRBD1 or TRBD2 (5 bases each). The CDR3 consists of 13 residues. In germline, CDR1 is SEHNR, CDR2 FQNEAQ (reference sequence). V dropped 1 base and J dropped 11 bases, with 12 bases sitting between them. DNA for the CDR3: TGTGCCAGCAGCTTAGAGGGACCTAACCAGCAGTTCTTC. It translates to CASSLEGPNQQFF.